The clone carrying this T cell receptor (beta chain) was counted ten times or more. Its target is unknown. The sample is drawn from a study of T cells in Graves' hyperthyroidism and ophthalmopathy. Turning to the study itself: It was at initial diagnosis, before any treatment, that peripheral blood was collected. General study findings and limits: In the blood, most expanded thyroid clonotypes above 0.001 appeared as well.

Researchers amplified the TCR beta CDR3 regions from RNA transcripts. The HTBI primer set was used in a first-round RT-PCR of the TCR CDR3. Each CDR3 protein is one row after TCRdb ran MiXCR on the multiplex PCR reads. The sample includes approximately 640,000 distinct CDR3 sequences, about 18% of them seen just once. CDR3 length: 17 residues. CDR1 is SGHTA, CDR2 FQGNSA, per germline. Trimming cost V 3 bases and J 0 bases, with 15 bases left between them. This TCR came from a man between 50 and 59 years old with Graves' hyperthyroidism. The specimen was blood. The chain recombines TRBV7-2 with TRBJ1-3; D is ambiguous. This chain's CDR3 is CASSLSTSSFSGNTIYF. CDR3 in DNA: TGTGCCAGCAGCTTGAGTACCAGTTCATTCTCTGGAAACACCATATATTTT.